This T cell receptor (beta chain) was documented in a study of T cells in Graves' hyperthyroidism and ophthalmopathy. Study findings and constraints: Among thyroid clonotypes expanded above 0.001, most also appeared in blood.

Germline trimming cut 1 base from V and 4 bases from J; bases unmatched to any gene: 10. The CDR3 has 17 amino acids. The germline CDR1 and CDR2 sequences are PRHDT and FYEKMQ (reference sequence). Many counts were recorded for this clonotype. Its antigen is currently unknown. The study left out patients who had uncontrolled infection, other autoimmune disease, pregnancy or lactation. About 10 ml fresh peripheral blood yielded the PBMCs. Amplification targeted TCR beta CDR3 regions from RNA transcripts. The HTBI set primed first-round TCR CDR3 RT-PCR. TCRdb redid the calling of the multiplex PCR reads with MiXCR, one entry per CDR3 protein. The sample shows hundreds of thousands of distinct CDR3 sequences, about a sixth of them seen only once.

This TCR came from a woman under 30 with Graves' ophthalmopathy. The sequenced sample consisted of blood. The chain recombines TRBV13 with TRBJ2-3, with 8 bases lining up with TRBD2. The CDR3, as DNA: TGTGCCAGCAGCTTAGAAGGAATAGCGGGGCCTTCAGATACGCAGTATTTT. Amino acid sequence: CASSLEGIAGPSDTQYF.